The sequence of this T cell receptor beta chain was determined in a study of beta chain features in type 1 diabetes. Study at large: The number of sorted cells examined across all samples was fewer than 110,000,000. Study conclusions and caveats: Patients with type 1 diabetes carried fewer insertions and had more deletions at their VDJ junctions.

This clone was detected a few times. Its specificity is unknown. Expressed TCRB transcripts were sequenced because the isolated RNA had all been reverse transcribed beforehand. Average reads for naive, central memory and regulatory T cell samples were about 4 million. The assay was immunoSEQ multiplex PCR, and TCRdb's table has in-frame clones only and misses some. The sample contains roughly 130,000 clones, about 9.2% of which appear only once. CD4+ cells of the naive, central memory, regulatory and stem cell-like memory types were sorted via CD45RO/CCR7/CD25/CD127/CD95/CD27. Input material: central memory CD4+ T cells from blood. This clonotype originated in a man between 18 and 35 years old in good health.

CDR3 amino acids: CASTQGVGELFF. The DNA for the CDR3 is TGTGCCAGCACGCAGGGGGTCGGGGAGCTGTTTTTT. This rearrangement joins TRBV7-9 to TRBJ2-2; 7 nucleotides align to TRBD1. The CDR3 has 12 amino acids. V was pared by 7 bases and J by 7 bases, with 3 bases of the junction left unmatched. CDR1 and CDR2 from the germline V gene are SEHNR and FQNEAQ (reference sequence).